This T cell receptor (beta chain) was captured in a study of blood T cell repertoires in COVID-19 (dated by TCRdb to about 2020). Turning to the overall study: Collaborator samples came from the United States, Italy and Spain and covered acute and convalescent phases of COVID-19. The material from the prospective study consisted of cDNA or gDNA derived from T cells, B-cell-depleted T cells, or PBMCs. The dataset comprised deeply sampled blood TCRbeta repertoires from subjects exposed to, actively infected with, or recovered from COVID-19. Where available, HLA class I and class II types were obtained from metadata supplied by the sample provider rather than from assay-based typing. A freely available public database, intended as a resource for researchers studying the immune response to SARS-CoV-2, is where the repertoires were released. The samples were drawn from two sources: the first 160 participants of the ongoing ImmuneRACE study, and 950 to 1,500 subjects contributed by 6 global collaborators. The sample metadata nearly always contained a de-identified subject ID, COVID-19 status, age in years and sex. General findings and caveats noted by the study authors: Clinical and demographic metadata were provided uncurated, with the amount varying by source and participant.

In regard to this clone: Its antigen has not been determined. No clone much larger than this one lies a single base away; base qualities are absent.

Whole blood was collected in K2EDTA tubes by collaborating institutions according to the institutions' own protocols. For TCRbeta analysis, collaborators shipped samples in one of three forms: frozen whole blood, isolated PBMCs, or DNA extracted from either of those sample types. Trimming removed 5 bases from V and 3 bases from J; the gene matches leave 12 bases unexplained. From its cysteine to its phenylalanine, the CDR3 spans 18 amino acids. The kept DNA is CDR3 alone, 54 bases in frame from the first base. Based on the germline V gene (reference sequence), the CDR1 and CDR2 sequences are MNHEY and SMNVEV. TCRbeta CDR3 regions were amplified from genomic DNA by means of the immunoSEQ Assay, a bias-controlled multiplex PCR. The original methods were these. The number of nucleated cells in each sample was estimated by amplification of reference gene primers within the assay. To quantify the absolute abundance of each unique TCRbeta CDR3 rearrangement, sequence reads were collapsed and filtered. For each sample, productive Simpson clonality was calculated as the square root of Simpson's diversity index across productive rearrangements. The table comes from immuneACCESS by way of TCRdb, which keeps in-frame sequences with V and J called. Part of the clones is missing from these tables; in studies checked, under half for an unresolved V gene and the rest for unknown reasons. D and trimming come from the DNA, and the V and J calls and clone size come from that table. This sample holds about 140,000 clones; 85% to 90% were observed only once. 9.5% to 11% of the sample lies in the top ten.

The rearrangement joined TRBV27 to TRBJ2-2, with 10 central nucleotides matching TRBD2. The sequencing sample was made of peripheral blood. The receptor's source is a woman of 80 years or more with acute or convalescent COVID-19. The DNA is TGTGCCAGCAGTCCCCTCGGGCTAGCGGGGGATCACACCGGGGAGCTGTTTTTT. It is translated as CASSPLGLAGDHTGELFF.